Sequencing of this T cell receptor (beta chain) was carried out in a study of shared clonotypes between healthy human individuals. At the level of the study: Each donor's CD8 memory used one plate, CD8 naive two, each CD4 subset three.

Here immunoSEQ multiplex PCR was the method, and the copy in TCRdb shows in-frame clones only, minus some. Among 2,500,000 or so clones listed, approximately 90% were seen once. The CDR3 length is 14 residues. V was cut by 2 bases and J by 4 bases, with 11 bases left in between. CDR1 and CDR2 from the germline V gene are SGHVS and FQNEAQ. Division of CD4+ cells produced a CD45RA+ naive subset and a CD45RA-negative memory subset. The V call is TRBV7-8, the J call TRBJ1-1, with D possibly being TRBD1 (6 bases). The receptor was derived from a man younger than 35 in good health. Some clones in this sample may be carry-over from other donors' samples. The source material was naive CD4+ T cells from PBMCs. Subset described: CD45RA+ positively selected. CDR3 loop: CASSLLRGSTEAFF. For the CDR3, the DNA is TGTGCCAGCAGCTTATTGAGGGGGAGCACTGAAGCTTTCTTT.